Below, 12 T cell receptor beta chains from the same sample are listed, as sequenced in a study of T cell responses to AZD1222 COVID-19 vaccine. TCRdb's table, derived via immunoSEQ multiplex PCR, lists solely in-frame clones and lacks some. Counted here are 150,000 to 200,000 clones, approximately 90% occurring once; the ten biggest clones make up under 7.5%. Here the sequenced sample was peripheral blood, taken on day 0 of AZD1222 vaccination. These receptor sequences come from an adult in good health.

This clone has a single count. V gene TRBV5-1 combines with J gene TRBJ2-6; tentatively, D is TRBD1 (6 bases). V lost 3 bases and J 0 bases, leaving 10 bases between the germline ends. The germline V gene encodes CDR1 SGHRS and CDR2 YFSETQ. This CDR3 spans 16 amino acids. Here the CDR3 DNA reads TGCGCCAGCAGCTGGCAGGGGAGCTCTGGGGCCAACGTCCTGACTTTC. Amino acids: CASSWQGSSGANVLTF.

The V gene is TRBV5-1, the J gene TRBJ1-1; D unresolved. The germline V and J ends were trimmed by 1 base and 1 base, with 17 bases remaining between them. The CDR3 length is 17 residues. Germline V lookup: CDR1 SGHRS, CDR2 YFSETQ. The chain's CDR3 is CASSLMPGPQENTEAFF. CDR3 bases: TGCGCCAGCAGCTTGATGCCGGGCCCTCAGGAGAACACTGAAGCTTTCTTT.

The CDR3 nucleotides are TGTGCCAGCAGCCGCCAGACGGGCTATAGCAATCAGCCCCAGCATTTT. This codes for CASSRQTGYSNQPQHF. V is TRBV7-9 and J is TRBJ1-5; no firm D call. Trimming shortened V by 5 bases and J by 0 bases, and 14 bases separated the two germline ends. The CDR3 is 16 amino acids. Germline values: CDR1 SEHNR, CDR2 FQNEAQ (reference sequence).

The CDR3 sequence is CASSTAGGTGSEQFF. The CDR3 bases are TGTGCCAGTAGTACCGCTGGGGGAACAGGGAGTGAGCAGTTCTTC. The chain is built from TRBV19 and TRBJ2-1; perhaps TRBD1 as D (6 bases). V was trimmed by 4 bases and J by 9 bases, leaving 19 bases between them. This CDR3 has 15 amino acids. The germline V gene encodes CDR1 LNHDA and CDR2 SQIVND (reference sequence).

This clone appeared a single time. The V call is TRBV6-5, the J call TRBJ2-7, with D perhaps TRBD2 (5 bases). CDR3 size: 14 residues. The V and J ends lost 5 bases and 2 bases respectively, with 13 bases between them. From germline, CDR1 is MNHEY and CDR2 SVGAGI. CDR3 sequence: CASSPRGRAYEQYF. The CDR3 DNA reads as TGTGCCAGCAGTCCCCGGGGAAGGGCCTACGAGCAGTACTTC.

J is TRBJ1-2 and V is TRBV19; D is possibly TRBD1 (5 bases). The germline gives CDR1 LNHDA, CDR2 SQIVND (reference sequence). Trimming stripped 3 bases from V and 3 bases from J, with 23 bases between. The CDR3 contains 18 residues. CDR3 residues: CASSITRGQASRDYGYTF. The CDR3 DNA follows: TGTGCCAGTAGTATTACGAGGGGTCAGGCCTCGCGGGACTATGGCTACACCTTC. Looking up the rest from reference TRBV19 and TRBJ1-2 gives the full variable domain: DGGITQSPKYLFRKEGQNVTLSCEQNLNHDAMYWYRQDPGQGLRLIYYSQIVNDFQKGDIAEGYSVSREKKESFPLTVTSAQKNPTAFYLCASSITRGQASRDYGYTFGSGTRLTVV.

The chain recombines TRBV2 with TRBJ1-5, with D possibly TRBD1 on 5 matching bases. The CDR3 extends over 13 amino acids. Germline V lookup: CDR1 SNHLY, CDR2 FYNNEI. The germline V and J ends were trimmed by 6 bases and 4 bases, with 10 bases remaining between them. CDR3: CASRPGQNQPQHF. In DNA, the CDR3 is TGTGCCAGCAGACCCGGACAAAATCAGCCCCAGCATTTT.

The chain links TRBV30 to TRBJ1-2; D possibly corresponds to TRBD1 (6 bases). The germline V and J ends were trimmed by 4 bases and 8 bases, with 20 bases remaining between them. Germline CDR1 GTSNPN, CDR2 SVGIG (reference sequence). The CDR3 extends over 14 amino acids. The CDR3 coding sequence is TGTGCCTGGAAAGCCTCTGGACAGCATATAGGCTACACCTTC. Its protein is CAWKASGQHIGYTF.

Only one count was recorded for this clone. This chain links TRBV5-6 with TRBJ1-2; tentatively, D is TRBD1 (6 bases). The V end lost 4 bases, the J end lost 4 bases, and 20 bases lay between the germline ends. The CDR3 has 16 amino acids. CDR1 is SGHDT, CDR2 YYEEEE, per germline. CDR3 in DNA: TGTGCCAGCAGCCTGGAAGAGGGGGGCGAGGGCTATGGCTACACCTTC. This sequence encodes CASSLEEGGEGYGYTF.

The chain is built from TRBV12-3 or TRBV12-4 and TRBJ2-5; TRBD2 is a possible D gene (6 bases). V was shortened by 3 bases and J by 5 bases, with 10 bases between the two germline ends. CDR3 length equals 13 residues. The CDR3 nucleotides read TGTGCCAGCAGTTTGTGGGGGGAGGAGACCCAGTACTTC. Its protein product is CASSLWGEETQYF.

The rearrangement joins TRBV7-8 to TRBJ1-2; D is uncertain. Per the germline V gene, CDR1 is SGHVS and CDR2 is FQNEAQ. V dropped 5 bases and J dropped 4 bases, with 8 bases sitting between them. The CDR3 is 12 residues long. CDR3 loop: CASSREGYGYTF. The CDR3 DNA reads TGTGCCAGCAGCCGGGAGGGCTATGGCTACACCTTC.

The chain joins TRBV6-1 to TRBJ2-2; no reliable D call. Germline assignment: CDR1 MNHNS and CDR2 SASEGT. CDR3 length equals 15 residues. Trimming removed 2 bases from V and 6 bases from J, with 13 bases in between. The CDR3 loop reads CASSERRPSPGELFF. DNA for the CDR3: TGTGCCAGCAGTGAACGGCGGCCCTCCCCCGGGGAGCTGTTTTTT.